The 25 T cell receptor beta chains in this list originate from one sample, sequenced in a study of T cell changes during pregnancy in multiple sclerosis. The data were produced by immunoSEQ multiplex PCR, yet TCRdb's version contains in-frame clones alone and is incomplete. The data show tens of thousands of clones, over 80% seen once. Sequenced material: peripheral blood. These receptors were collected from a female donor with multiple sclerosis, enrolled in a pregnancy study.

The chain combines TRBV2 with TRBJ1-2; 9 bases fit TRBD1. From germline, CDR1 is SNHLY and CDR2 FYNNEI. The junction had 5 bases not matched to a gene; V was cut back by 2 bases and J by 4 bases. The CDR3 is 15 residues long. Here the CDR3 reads CASSEYTGGSYGYTF. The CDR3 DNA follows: TGTGCCAGCAGTGAATATACAGGGGGCAGCTATGGCTACACCTTC.

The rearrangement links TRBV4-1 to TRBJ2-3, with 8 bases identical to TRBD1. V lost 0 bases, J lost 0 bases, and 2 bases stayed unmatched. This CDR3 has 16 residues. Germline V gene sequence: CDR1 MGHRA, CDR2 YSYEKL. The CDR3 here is CASSQDRDRSTDTQYF. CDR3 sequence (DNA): TGCGCCAGCAGCCAAGACCGGGACAGGAGCACAGATACGCAGTATTTT.

This CDR3 reads CSVGFEETQYF. The DNA for the CDR3 is TGCAGCGTTGGGTTTGAAGAGACCCAGTACTTC. The chain couples TRBV29-1 to TRBJ2-5; D gene unclear. The CDR3 consists of 11 residues. Germline V gene sequence: CDR1 SQVTM, CDR2 ANQGSEA. V was cut by 4 bases and J by 3 bases, with 6 bases left in between.

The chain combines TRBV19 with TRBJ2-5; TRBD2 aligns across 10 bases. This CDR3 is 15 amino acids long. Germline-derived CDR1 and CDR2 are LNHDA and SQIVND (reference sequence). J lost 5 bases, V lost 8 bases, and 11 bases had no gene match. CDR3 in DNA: TGTGCCAGTTCTCCCCAAGCTAGCGGGAGTGAGACCCAGTACTTC. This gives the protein CASSPQASGSETQYF.

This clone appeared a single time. The CDR3: CASSEEGRNTEAFF. CDR3 bases: TGCGCCAGCAGCGAAGAGGGACGGAACACTGAAGCTTTCTTT. The gene calls are TRBV5-1 and TRBJ1-1, with a weak D call TRBD1 (5 bases). V dropped 4 bases and J dropped 1 base, with 11 bases sitting between them. Germline loops: CDR1 SGHRS, CDR2 YFSETQ. This CDR3 is built from 14 residues.

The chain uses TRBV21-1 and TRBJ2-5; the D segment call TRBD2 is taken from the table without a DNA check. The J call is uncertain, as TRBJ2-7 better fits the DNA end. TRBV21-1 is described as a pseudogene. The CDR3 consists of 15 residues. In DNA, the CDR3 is TGTGCCATCGGAATCGAGGCTAGCGGGACCTACGAGCAGTACTTC. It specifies CAIGIEASGTYEQYF.

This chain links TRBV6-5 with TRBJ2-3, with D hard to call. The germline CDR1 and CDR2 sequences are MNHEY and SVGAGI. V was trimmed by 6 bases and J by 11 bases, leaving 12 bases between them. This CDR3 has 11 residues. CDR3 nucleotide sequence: TGTGCCAGCAGCCTCCTTGGGGTGCAGTATTTT. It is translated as CASSLLGVQYF.

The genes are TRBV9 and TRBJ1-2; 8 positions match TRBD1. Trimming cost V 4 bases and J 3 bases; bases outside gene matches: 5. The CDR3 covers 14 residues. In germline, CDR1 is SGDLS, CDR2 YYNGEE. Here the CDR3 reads CASSLAGQDYGYTF. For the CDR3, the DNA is TGTGCCAGCAGCTTAGCGGGACAGGACTATGGCTACACCTTC.

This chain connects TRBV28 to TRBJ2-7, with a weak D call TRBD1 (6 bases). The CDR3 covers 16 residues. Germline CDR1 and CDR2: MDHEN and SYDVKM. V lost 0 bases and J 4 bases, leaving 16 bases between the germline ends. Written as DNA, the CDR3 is TGTGCCAGCAGTTTATGGGTACAGGGAAGTCGATACGAGCAGTACTTC. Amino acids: CASSLWVQGSRYEQYF.

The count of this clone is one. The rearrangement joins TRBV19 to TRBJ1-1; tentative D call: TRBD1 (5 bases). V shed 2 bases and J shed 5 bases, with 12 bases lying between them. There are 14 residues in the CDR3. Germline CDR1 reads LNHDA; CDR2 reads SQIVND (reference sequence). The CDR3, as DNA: TGTGCCAGTAGTATAACCCGGGGGGAAACTGAAGCTTTCTTT. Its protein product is CASSITRGETEAFF.

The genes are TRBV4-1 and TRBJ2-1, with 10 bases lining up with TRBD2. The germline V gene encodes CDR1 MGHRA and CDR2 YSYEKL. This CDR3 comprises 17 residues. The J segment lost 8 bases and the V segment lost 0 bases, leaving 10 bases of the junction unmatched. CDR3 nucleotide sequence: TGCGCCAGCAGCCAAGAGTTGTCGCTAGCGGGAGTGGATGAGCAGTTCTTC. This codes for CASSQELSLAGVDEQFF.

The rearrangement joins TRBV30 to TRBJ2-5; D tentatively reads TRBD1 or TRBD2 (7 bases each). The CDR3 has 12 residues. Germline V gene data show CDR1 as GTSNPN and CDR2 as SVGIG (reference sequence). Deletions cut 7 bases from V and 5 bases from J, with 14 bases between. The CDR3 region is CASGGVRETQYF. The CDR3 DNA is TGTGCCTCAGGGGGGGTAAGGGAGACCCAGTACTTC.

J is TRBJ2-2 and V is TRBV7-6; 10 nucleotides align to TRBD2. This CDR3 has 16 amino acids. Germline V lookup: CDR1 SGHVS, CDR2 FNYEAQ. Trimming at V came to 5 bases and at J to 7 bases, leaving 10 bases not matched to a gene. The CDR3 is CASSPRASGGGGELFF. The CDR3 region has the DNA TGTGCCAGCAGCCCCCGGGCTAGCGGGGGAGGCGGGGAGCTGTTTTTT.

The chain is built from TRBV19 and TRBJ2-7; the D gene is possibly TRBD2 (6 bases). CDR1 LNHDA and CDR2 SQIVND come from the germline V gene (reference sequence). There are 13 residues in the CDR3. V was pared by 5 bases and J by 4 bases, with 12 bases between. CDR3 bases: TGTGCCAGTAGTGGGTTAGCGGAGTACGAGCAGTACTTC. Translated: CASSGLAEYEQYF.

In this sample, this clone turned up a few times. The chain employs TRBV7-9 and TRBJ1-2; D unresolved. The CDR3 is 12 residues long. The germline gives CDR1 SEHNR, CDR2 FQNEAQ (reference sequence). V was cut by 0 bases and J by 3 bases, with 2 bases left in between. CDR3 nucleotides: TGTGCCAGCAGCTTAGCGGACTATGGCTACACCTTC. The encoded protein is CASSLADYGYTF.

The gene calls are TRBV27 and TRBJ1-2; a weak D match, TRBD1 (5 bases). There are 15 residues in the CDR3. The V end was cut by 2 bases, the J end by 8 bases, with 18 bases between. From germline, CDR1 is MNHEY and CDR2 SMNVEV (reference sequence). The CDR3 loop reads CASSLEHRSGGGYTF. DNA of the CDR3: TGTGCCAGCAGTTTAGAGCACAGGAGCGGGGGGGGCTACACCTTC.

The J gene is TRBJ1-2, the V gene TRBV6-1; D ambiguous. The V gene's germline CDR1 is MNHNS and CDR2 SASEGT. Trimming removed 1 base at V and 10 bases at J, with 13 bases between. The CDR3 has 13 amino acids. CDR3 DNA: TGTGCCAGCAGTGAAGACCCCATGAACTTCTACACCTTC. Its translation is CASSEDPMNFYTF.

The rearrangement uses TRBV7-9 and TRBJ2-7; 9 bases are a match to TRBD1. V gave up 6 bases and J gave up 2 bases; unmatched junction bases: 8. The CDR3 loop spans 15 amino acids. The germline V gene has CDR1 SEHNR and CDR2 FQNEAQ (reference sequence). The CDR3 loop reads CASSFGQGTPYEQYF. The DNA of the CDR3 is TGTGCCAGCAGTTTCGGACAGGGGACCCCCTACGAGCAGTACTTC.

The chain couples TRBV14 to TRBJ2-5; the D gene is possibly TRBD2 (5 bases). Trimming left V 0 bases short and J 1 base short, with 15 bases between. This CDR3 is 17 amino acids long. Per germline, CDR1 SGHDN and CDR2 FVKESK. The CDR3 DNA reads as TGTGCCAGCAGCCAAGATACGGGGTATCCACGCCAAGAGACCCAGTACTTC. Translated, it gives CASSQDTGYPRQETQYF.

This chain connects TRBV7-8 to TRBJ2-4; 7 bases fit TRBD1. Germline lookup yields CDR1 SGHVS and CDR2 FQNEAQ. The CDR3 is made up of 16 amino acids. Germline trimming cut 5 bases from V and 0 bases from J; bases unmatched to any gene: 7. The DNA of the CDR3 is TGTGCCAGCAGCCCACGGACAGGAGTAGCCAAAAACATTCAGTACTTC. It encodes CASSPRTGVAKNIQYF.

CDR3 region: CASSTRTGELFF. The DNA for the CDR3 is TGTGCCAGCAGCACGCGCACCGGGGAGCTGTTTTTT. The chain employs TRBV13 and TRBJ2-2, with no clear D. V was cut by 5 bases and J by 4 bases, with 5 bases left in between. CDR1 is PRHDT and CDR2 is FYEKMQ in the germline V gene (reference sequence). The CDR3 is 12 residues long.

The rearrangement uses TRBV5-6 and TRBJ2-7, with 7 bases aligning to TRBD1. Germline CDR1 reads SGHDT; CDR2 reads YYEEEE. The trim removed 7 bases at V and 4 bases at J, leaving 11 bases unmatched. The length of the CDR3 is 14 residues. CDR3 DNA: TGTGCCAGCTGCTACGTACAGGGGCCTTACGAGCAGTACTTC. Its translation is CASCYVQGPYEQYF.

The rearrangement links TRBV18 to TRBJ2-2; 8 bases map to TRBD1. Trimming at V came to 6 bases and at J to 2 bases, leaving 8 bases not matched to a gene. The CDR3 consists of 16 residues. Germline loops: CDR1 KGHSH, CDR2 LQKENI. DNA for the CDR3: TGTGCCAGCTCTCCCCTGGGACAGGTTAACACCGGGGAGCTGTTTTTT. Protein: CASSPLGQVNTGELFF.

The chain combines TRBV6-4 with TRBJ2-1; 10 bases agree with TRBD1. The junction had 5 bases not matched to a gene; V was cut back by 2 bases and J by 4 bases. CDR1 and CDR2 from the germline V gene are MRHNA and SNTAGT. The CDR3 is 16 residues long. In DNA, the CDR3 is TGTGCCAGCAGTGACCTGCCGGGACAGGGGTACAATGAGCAGTTCTTC. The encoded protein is CASSDLPGQGYNEQFF.

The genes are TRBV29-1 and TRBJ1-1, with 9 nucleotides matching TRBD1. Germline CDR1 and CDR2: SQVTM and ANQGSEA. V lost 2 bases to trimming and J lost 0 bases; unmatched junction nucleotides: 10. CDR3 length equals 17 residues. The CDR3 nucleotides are TGCAGCGTTGAAAGGAACAGGGGGCTAGGCATGAACACTGAAGCTTTCTTT. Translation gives CSVERNRGLGMNTEAFF. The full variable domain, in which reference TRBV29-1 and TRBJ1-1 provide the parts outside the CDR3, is SAVISQKPSRDICQRGTSLTIQCQVDSQVTMMFWYRQQPGQSLTLIATANQGSEATYESGFVIDKFPISRPNLTFSTLTVSNMSPEDSSIYLCSVERNRGLGMNTEAFFGQGTRLTVV.